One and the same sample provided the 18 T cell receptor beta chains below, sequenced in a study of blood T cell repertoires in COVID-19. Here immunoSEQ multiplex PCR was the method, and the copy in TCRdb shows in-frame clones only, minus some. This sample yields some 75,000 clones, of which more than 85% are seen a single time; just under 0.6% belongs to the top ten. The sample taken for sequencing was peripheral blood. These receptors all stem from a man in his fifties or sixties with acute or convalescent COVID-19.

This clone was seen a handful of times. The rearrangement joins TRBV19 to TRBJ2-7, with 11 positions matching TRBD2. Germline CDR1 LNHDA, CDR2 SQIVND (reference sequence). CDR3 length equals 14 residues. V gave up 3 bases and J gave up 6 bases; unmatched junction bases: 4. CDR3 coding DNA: TGTGCCAGTAGTATCCGTACTAGCGGGGGCGAGCAGTACTTC. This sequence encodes CASSIRTSGGEQYF.

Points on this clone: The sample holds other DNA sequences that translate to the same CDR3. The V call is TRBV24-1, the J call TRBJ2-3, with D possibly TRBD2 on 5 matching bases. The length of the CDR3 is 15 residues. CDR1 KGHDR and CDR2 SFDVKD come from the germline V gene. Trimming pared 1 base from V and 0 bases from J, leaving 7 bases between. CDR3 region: CATSDLRGSTDTQYF. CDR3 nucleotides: TGTGCCACCAGTGATTTACGAGGGAGCACAGATACGCAGTATTTT.

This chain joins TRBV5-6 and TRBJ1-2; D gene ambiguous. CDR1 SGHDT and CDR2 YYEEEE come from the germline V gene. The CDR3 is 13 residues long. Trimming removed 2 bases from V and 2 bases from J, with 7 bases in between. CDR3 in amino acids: CASSLRRNYGYTF. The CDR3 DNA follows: TGTGCCAGCAGCTTACGCAGAAACTATGGCTACACCTTC.

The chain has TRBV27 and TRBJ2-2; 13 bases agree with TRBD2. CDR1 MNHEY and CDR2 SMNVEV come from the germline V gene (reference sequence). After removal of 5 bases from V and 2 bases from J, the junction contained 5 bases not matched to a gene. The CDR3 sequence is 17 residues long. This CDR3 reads CASSRRLAGGNTGELFF. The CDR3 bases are TGTGCCAGCAGTCGCAGACTAGCGGGAGGCAACACCGGGGAGCTGTTTTTT.

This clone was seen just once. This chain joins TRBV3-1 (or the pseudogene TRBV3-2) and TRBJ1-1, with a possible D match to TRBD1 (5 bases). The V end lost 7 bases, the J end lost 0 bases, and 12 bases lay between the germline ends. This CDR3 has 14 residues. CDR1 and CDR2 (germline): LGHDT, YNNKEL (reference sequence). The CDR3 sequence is CASKISGMNTEAFF. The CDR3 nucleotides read TGTGCCAGCAAGATTTCAGGGATGAACACTGAAGCTTTCTTT.

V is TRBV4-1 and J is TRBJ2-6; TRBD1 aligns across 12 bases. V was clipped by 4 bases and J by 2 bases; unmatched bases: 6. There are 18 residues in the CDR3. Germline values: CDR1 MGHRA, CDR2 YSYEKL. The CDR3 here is CASSLQGQGAPGANVLTF. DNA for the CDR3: TGCGCCAGCAGCCTTCAGGGACAGGGGGCGCCTGGGGCCAACGTCCTGACTTTC.

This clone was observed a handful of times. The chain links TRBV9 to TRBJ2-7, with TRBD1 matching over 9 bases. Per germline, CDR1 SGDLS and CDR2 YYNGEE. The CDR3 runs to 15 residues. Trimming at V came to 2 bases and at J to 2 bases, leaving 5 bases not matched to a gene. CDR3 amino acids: CASSVTGGFAYEQYF. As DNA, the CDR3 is TGTGCCAGCAGCGTCACAGGGGGCTTCGCCTACGAGCAGTACTTC.

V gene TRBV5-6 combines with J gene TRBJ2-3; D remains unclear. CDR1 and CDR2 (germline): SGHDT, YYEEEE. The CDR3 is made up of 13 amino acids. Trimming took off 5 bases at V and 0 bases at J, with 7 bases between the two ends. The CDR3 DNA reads TGTGCCAGCAGGATCAGAAGCACAGATACGCAGTATTTT. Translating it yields CASRIRSTDTQYF.

DNA of the CDR3: TGTGCCAGTAGTATCCGTACAGCCCAAAGGGGTCCTTATGGCTACACCTTC. Its protein product is CASSIRTAQRGPYGYTF. This chain joins TRBV19 and TRBJ1-2; D perhaps matches TRBD1 (5 bases). The germline V and J ends were trimmed by 3 bases and 5 bases, with 22 bases remaining between them. Germline values: CDR1 LNHDA, CDR2 SQIVND (reference sequence). The CDR3 sequence is 17 residues long. Together with reference TRBV19 and TRBJ1-2, the CDR3 gives the full variable domain: DGGITQSPKYLFRKEGQNVTLSCEQNLNHDAMYWYRQDPGQGLRLIYYSQIVNDFQKGDIAEGYSVSREKKESFPLTVTSAQKNPTAFYLCASSIRTAQRGPYGYTFGSGTRLTVV.

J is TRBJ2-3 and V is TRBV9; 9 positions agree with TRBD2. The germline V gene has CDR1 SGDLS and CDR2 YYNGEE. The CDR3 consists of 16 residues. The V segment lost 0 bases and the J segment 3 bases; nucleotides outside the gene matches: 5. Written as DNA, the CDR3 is TGTGCCAGCAGCGTAGATGCGGGGGGGCGGACAGATACGCAGTATTTT. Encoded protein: CASSVDAGGRTDTQYF.

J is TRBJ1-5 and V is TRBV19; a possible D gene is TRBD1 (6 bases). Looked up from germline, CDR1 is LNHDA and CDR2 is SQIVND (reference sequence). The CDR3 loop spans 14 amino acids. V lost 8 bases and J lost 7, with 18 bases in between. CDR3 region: CASGVQGLMQPQHF. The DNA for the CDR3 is TGTGCCAGTGGTGTACAGGGCTTAATGCAGCCCCAGCATTTT.

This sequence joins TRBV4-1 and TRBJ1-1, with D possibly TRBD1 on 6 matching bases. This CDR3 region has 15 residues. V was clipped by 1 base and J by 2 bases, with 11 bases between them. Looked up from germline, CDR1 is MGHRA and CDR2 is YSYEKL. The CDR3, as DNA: TGCGCCAGCAGCCAAGCGGACAGATTTAACACTGAAGCTTTCTTT. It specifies CASSQADRFNTEAFF.

The DNA for the CDR3 is TGTGCCAGTAGCTCTACTGGTGGAAACACCATATATTTT. Translated: CASSSTGGNTIYF. The chain carries TRBV19 and TRBJ1-3; D ambiguous. The V end was cut by 6 bases, the J end by 3 bases, with 9 bases between. CDR3 length equals 13 residues. Germline lookup yields CDR1 LNHDA and CDR2 SQIVND (reference sequence).

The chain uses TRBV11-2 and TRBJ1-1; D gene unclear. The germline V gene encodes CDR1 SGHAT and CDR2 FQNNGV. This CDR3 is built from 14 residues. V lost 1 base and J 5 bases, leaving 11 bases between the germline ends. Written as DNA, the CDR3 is TGTGCCAGCAGCTTAGGTTACGAGAGGACTGAAGCTTTCTTT. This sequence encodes CASSLGYERTEAFF.

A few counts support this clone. CDR3 in DNA: TGTGCCAGCAGTTACTCCCGGCAGCGGAGCACAGATACGCAGTATTTT. Translated: CASSYSRQRSTDTQYF. The V and J genes are TRBV6-6 and TRBJ2-3; D perhaps matches TRBD2 (5 bases). Trimming cost V 0 bases and J 0 bases, with 10 bases left between them. Per the germline V gene, CDR1 is MNHNY and CDR2 is SVGAGI (reference sequence). This CDR3 has 16 residues.

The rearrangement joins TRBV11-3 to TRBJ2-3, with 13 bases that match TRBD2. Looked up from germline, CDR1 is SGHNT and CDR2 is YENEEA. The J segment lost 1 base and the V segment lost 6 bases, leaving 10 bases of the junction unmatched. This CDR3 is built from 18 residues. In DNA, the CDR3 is TGTGCCAGCAGTGGACTAGCGGGAGATCTCTTGGGCACAGATACGCAGTATTTT. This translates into CASSGLAGDLLGTDTQYF.

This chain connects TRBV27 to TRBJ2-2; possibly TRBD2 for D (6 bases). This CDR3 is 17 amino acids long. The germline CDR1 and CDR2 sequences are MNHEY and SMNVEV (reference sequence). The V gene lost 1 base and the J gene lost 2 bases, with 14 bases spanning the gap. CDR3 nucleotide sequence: TGTGCCAGCAGTTTATTCTCGGGCGGGACTAACACCGGGGAGCTGTTTTTT. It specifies CASSLFSGGTNTGELFF.

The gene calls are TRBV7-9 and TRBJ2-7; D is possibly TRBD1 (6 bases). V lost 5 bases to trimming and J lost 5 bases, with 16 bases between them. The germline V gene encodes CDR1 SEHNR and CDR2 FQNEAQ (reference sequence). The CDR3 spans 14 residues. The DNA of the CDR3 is TGTGCCAGCAGCCTACAGGGTATTGGCGACGAGCAGTACTTC. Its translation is CASSLQGIGDEQYF.